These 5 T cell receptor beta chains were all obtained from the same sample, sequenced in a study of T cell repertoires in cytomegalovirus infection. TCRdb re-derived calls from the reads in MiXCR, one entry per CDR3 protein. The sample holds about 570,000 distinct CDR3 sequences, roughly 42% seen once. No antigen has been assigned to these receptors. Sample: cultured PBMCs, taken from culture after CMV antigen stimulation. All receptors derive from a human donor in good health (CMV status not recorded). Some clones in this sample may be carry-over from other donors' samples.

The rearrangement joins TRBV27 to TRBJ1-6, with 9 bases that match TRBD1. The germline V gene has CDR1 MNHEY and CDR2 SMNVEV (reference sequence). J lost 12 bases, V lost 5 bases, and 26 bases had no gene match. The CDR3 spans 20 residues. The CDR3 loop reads CASSPARDRDRAWSPQPLHF. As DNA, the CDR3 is TGTGCCAGCAGTCCAGCGCGAGACCGGGACAGGGCATGGTCGCCTCAACCCCTCCACTTT.

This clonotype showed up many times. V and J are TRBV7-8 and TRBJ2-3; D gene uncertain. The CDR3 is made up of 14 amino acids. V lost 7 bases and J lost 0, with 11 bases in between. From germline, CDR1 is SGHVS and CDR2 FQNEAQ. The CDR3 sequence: CASTKGSSTDTQYF. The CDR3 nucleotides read TGTGCCAGCACCAAGGGCAGTAGCACAGATACGCAGTATTTT.

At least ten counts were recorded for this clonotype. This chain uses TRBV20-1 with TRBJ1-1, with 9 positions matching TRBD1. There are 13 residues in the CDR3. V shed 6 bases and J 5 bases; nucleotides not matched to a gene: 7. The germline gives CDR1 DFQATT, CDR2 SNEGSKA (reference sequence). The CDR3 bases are TGCAGTGCCCGGGACAGGGTAAAAACTGAAGCTTTCTTT. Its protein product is CSARDRVKTEAFF.

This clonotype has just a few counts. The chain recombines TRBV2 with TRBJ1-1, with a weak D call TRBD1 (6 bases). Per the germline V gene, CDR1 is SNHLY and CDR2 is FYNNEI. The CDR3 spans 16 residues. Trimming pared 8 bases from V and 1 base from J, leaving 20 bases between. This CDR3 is CASRLGGPQGNTEAFF. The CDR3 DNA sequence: TGTGCCAGCCGTCTCGGGGGGCCTCAAGGGAACACTGAAGCTTTCTTT.

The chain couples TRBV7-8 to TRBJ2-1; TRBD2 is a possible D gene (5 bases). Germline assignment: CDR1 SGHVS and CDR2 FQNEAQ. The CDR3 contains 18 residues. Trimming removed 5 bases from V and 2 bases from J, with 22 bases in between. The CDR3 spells CASSQRGRWLAAYNEQFF. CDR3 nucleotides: TGTGCCAGCAGCCAACGGGGAAGATGGTTAGCAGCCTACAATGAGCAGTTCTTC.